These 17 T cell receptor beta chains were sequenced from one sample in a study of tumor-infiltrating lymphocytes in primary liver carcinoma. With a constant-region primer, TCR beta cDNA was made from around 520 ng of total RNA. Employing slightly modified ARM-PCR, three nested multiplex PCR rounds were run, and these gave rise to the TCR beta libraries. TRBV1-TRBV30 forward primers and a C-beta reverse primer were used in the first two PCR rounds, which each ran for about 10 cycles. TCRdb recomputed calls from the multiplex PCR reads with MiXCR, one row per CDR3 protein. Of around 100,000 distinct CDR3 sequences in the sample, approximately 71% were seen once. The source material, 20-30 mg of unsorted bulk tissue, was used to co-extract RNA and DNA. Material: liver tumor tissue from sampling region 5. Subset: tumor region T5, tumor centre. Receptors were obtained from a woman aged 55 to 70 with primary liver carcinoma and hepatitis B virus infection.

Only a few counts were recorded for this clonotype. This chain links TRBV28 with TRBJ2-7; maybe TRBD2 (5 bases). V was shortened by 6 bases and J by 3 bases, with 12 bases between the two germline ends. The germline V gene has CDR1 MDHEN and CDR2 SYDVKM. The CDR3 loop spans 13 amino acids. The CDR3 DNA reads TGTGCCAGCAGCCCCGGGGAAGTCTACGAGCAGTACTTC. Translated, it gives CASSPGEVYEQYF.

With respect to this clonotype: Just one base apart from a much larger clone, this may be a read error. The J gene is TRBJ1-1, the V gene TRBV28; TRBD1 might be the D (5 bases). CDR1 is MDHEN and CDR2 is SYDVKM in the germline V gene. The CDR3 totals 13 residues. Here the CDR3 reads CVSSGGGFPEAFF. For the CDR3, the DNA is TGTGTCAGCAGTGGCGGGGGGTTCCCTGAAGCTTTCTTT.

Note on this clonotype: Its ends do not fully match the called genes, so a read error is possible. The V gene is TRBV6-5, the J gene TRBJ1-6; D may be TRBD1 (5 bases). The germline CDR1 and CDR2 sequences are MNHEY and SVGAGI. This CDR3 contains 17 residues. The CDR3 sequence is CTSSYSVMPGIDSPLHF. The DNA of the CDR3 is TGTACCAGTAGTTACTCGGTTATGCCAGGGATTGATTCACCCCTCCACTTT.

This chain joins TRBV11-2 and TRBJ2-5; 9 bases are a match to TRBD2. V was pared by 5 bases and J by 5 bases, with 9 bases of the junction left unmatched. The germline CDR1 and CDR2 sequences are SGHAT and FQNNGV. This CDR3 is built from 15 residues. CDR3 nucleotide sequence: TGTGCCAGCAGCATGGGACTAGCCATGAGGGAGACCCAGTACTTC. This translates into CASSMGLAMRETQYF. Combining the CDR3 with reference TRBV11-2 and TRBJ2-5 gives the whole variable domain EAGVAQSPRYKIIEKRQSVAFWCNPISGHATLYWYQQILGQGPKLLIQFQNNGVVDDSQLPKDRFSAERLKGVDSTLKIQPAKLEDSAVYLCASSMGLAMRETQYFGPGTRLLVL.

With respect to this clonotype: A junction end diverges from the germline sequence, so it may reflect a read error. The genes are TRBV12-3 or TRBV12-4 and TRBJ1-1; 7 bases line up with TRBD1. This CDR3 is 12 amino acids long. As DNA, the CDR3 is TGCGCCAGCAGCCGGGACCTCAGGGGGGCTTTCTTT. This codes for CASSRDLRGAFF.

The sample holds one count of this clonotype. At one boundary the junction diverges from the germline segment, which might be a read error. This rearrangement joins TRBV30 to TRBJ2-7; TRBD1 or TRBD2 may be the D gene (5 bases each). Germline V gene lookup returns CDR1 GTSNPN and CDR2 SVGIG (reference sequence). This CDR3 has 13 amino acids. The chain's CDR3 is CVWSVGLAGEQYF. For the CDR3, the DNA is TGTGTCTGGAGTGTAGGCCTAGCAGGGGAGCAGTACTTC.

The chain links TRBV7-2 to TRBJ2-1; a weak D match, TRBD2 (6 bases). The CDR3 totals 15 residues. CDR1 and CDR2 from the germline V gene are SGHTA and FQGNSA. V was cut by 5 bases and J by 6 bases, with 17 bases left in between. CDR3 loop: CASSRVLASSNEQFF. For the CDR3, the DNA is TGTGCCAGCAGCCGTGTCCTAGCGAGCAGCAATGAGCAGTTCTTC.

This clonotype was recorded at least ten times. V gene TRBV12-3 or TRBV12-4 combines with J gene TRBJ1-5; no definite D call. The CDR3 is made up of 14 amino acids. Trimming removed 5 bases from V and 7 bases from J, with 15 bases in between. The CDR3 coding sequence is TGTGCCAGCAGTACCTCAGCGGGCATCCAGCCCCAGCATTTT. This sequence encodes CASSTSAGIQPQHF.

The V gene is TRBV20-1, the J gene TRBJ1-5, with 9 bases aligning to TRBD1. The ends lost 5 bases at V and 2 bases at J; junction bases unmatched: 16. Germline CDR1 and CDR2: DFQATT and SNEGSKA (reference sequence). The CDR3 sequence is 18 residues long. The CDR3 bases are TGCAGTGCTCACCCAGCCGGGACAGGGATGAATGGCAATCAGCCCCAGCATTTT. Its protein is CSAHPAGTGMNGNQPQHF.

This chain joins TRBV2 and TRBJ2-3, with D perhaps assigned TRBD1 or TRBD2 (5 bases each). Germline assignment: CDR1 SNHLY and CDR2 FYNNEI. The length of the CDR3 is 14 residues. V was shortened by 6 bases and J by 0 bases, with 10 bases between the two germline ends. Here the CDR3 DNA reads TGTGCCAGCAGGCAGGGAGTTAGCACAGATACGCAGTATTTT. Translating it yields CASRQGVSTDTQYF.

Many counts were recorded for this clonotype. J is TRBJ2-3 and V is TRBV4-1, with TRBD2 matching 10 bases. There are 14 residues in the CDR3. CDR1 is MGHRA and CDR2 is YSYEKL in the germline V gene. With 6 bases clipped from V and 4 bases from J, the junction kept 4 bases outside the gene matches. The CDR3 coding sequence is TGCGCCAGCAGTCCTAGCGGGAGTGCAGATACGCAGTATTTT. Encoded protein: CASSPSGSADTQYF.

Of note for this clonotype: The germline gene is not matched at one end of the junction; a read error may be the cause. CDR3 DNA: TGCGTCAGCAGCCTCGAGGGGAGAGTTTCGTACTCTAGTGGCTACACCTTC. This gives the protein CVSSLEGRVSYSSGYTF. The chain joins TRBV4-1 to TRBJ1-2; D possibly corresponds to TRBD1 (5 bases). The germline gives CDR1 MGHRA, CDR2 YSYEKL. The CDR3 has 17 residues.

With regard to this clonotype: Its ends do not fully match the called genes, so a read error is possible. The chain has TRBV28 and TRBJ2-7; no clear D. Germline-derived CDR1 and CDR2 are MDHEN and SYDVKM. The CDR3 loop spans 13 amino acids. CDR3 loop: CASTPMVVYEQNF. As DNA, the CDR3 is TGTGCCAGCACCCCCATGGTAGTCTACGAGCAGAACTTC.

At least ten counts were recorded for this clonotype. The CDR3 DNA is TGCAGCGTGAGGGGACTCACGAACACCGGGGAGCTGTTTTTT. Translating gives CSVRGLTNTGELFF. The chain links TRBV29-1 to TRBJ2-2; perhaps TRBD2 as D (6 bases). This CDR3 comprises 14 residues. Trimming removed 6 bases at V and 0 bases at J, with 11 bases between. Germline V CDR1 and CDR2: SQVTM, ANQGSEA.

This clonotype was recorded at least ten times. The CDR3 here is CASSYKGNQPQHF. DNA for the CDR3: TGTGCCAGCAGTTATAAGGGCAATCAGCCCCAGCATTTT. The chain couples TRBV6-2 or TRBV6-3 to TRBJ1-5; D gene uncertain. CDR3 length equals 13 residues. The germline gives CDR1 MNHEY, CDR2 SVGEGT. V gave up 3 bases and J gave up 2 bases, with 5 bases separating them.

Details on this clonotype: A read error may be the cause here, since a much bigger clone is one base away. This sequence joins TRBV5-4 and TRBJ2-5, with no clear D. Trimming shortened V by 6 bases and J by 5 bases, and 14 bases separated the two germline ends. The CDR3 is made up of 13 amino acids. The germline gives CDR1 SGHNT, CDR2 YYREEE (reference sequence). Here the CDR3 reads CASIKDLEETQYF. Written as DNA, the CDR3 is TGTGCCAGCATCAAGGACCTTGAGGAGACCCAGTACTTC.

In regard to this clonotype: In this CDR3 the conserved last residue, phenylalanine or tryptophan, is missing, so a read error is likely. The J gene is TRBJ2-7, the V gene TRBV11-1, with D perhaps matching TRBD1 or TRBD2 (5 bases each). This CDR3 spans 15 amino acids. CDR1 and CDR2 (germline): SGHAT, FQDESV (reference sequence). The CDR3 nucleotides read TGTGCCAGCAGTTGGGACGGGACGAGGACCTACAAGCAGTACCTC. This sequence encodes CASSWDGTRTYKQYL.